This T cell receptor beta chain was retrieved from a study of T cell responses to AZD1222 COVID-19 vaccine (dated by TCRdb to 2020 to 2022). Notes on the research overall: A total of under 250 trial participants underwent TCR sequencing, of whom under 220 had received two doses of AZD1222 and about 25 had received two doses of the MenACWY control vaccine. Trial participants were enrolled by age into 18-55, 56-69 and 70-plus year subgroups, with around 140, 26 and 57 TCR-sequenced participants respectively.

The CDR3 regions of human TCRbeta chains were analyzed by immunosequencing. Per the original workflow: TCRs in the repertoires were compared against a reference library of SARS-CoV-2-specific TCRs that had been generated with the MIRA antigen-specificity platform. Breadth meant the fraction of unique TCRs that were SARS-CoV-2-associated, whereas depth meant the fraction of total T cells that were SARS-CoV-2-associated. Each spike-specific TCR was assigned to its reactive spike region and to a CD4 or CD8 class using the MIRA data. Log10-transformed breadth and depth values were compared by one-way ANOVA with Sidak's multiple comparisons tests. TCRdb holds this immuneACCESS table with in-frame rearrangements only. Some clones are missing; in checked studies, unresolved V genes explain under half, and the rest has no known cause. V, J and clone size are taken as reported in that table, and D and trimming were inferred from the DNA itself. This sample has 150,000 to 200,000 clones in its table, and 92% of those were observed once. The top ten clones comprise approximately 1.3% of the sample.

Read against the paper, the sample's time point label means: about 28 days (+/-7) after the second vaccine dose. AZD1222 recipients given second doses at about 4 weeks or at about 12 weeks were pooled, since spike-specific TCR depth and breadth were not found to differ between the two schedules. Vaccinee samples came from UK trials COV001 and COV002, including a single-blind randomized controlled phase 2/3 trial of AZD1222 (ChAdOx1 nCoV-19) in healthy adults. Trial participant PBMC samples were collected at day 0 and day 28 after the second dose for TCRbeta chain sequencing. Findings and caveats that apply to the study as a whole: Conclusions about previously exposed vaccinees were limited because only a handful of AZD1222 recipients were SARS-CoV-2 seropositive at baseline. Spike-specific TCR breadth and depth rose significantly after two AZD1222 doses compared with day 0 and with MenACWY recipients. Most participants were white British and females outnumbered males, and the authors suggested that clonal diversity may have been underestimated. Because no day 14 peak-response samples were available, the repertoires could be characterized only after the peak T cell response. The whole spike protein was spanned by vaccine-associated CD4 TCRs, and dominant responses were seen in regions 160-218 and 743-854. The 56-69-year group was small, and its depth increase did not reach significance, likely because of low power. Reportedly, close to half of the unique spike-specific TCRs recognized epitopes lying outside the regions that are mutated in the B.1.351 and B.1.1.7 variants.

Its CDR3 holds 11 amino acids, cysteine through phenylalanine. Of the read, only the CDR3 DNA is kept; its 33 bases are in frame from base 1. The germline V gene (reference sequence) gives CDR1 as LNHDA and CDR2 as SQIVND. The V end loses 10 bases and the J end loses 8 bases, and a stretch of 14 bases separates them. About this clone itself: Its antigen remains unidentified. No quality values exist for individual bases; no much larger clone is one base distant.

The receptor was isolated from an adult who received the AZD1222 COVID-19 vaccine. The rearranged chain carries TRBV19 and TRBJ1-2; the D gene is unclear. The sequences come from peripheral blood, collected 28 days after the second AZD1222 dose. The CDR3 region: CATMDPQGYTF. The nucleotide sequence reads TGTGCCACTATGGACCCCCAGGGCTACACCTTC.